This is a list of T cell receptor beta chains from one sample in a study of Graves' ophthalmopathy and Graves' hyperthyroidism. TCRdb re-called the multiplex PCR reads with MiXCR, one entry per CDR3 protein. The data hold some 1.1 million distinct CDR3 sequences, with 36% observed a single time. The sample comprised peripheral blood or thyroid tissue (not recorded which). These receptors all come from an adult man with Graves' hyperthyroidism. Each CDR3 is given without its conserved first and last residue. The D gene is left open where the match is weak.

D gene	V gene	CDR3 protein
.	TRBV11-3	ASRKEAGELF
.	TRBV9	ASSVGGNINYGYT
TRBD2	TRBV5-1	ASSSPGLAVYEQY
.	TRBV6-2/TRBV6-3	ASREEGYQETQY
.	TRBV29-1	SVVRGGPGASY
TRBD2	TRBV2	ASRGTNGNLREQY
TRBD1	TRBV29-1	SATQGAGETQY
.	TRBV7-8	ASSFGGNGAEAF
TRBD1	TRBV4-2	ASSSPGTDFNYGYT
TRBD2	TRBV10-3	AISGTSGPYEQY
.	TRBV28	ASSFFSKTVGANVLT
.	TRBV20-1	SARRAQGDEKLF
.	TRBV7-9	ASRRTTEPRFYGYT
.	TRBV29-1	SGAEGRSASYEQY
TRBD2	TRBV6-5	ASSYSRAGVSTGELF
TRBD1	TRBV6-2/TRBV6-3	ASMGQTNQPQH
TRBD2	TRBV7-9	ASSPRGLAGSSYEQY
TRBD2	TRBV28	ATERGDSYEQY
TRBD1	TRBV14	ASSANRGAYGYT
.	TRBV24-1	ATSDWRGETQY
.	TRBV25-1	ASSEWLGTEAPLH
TRBD1	TRBV10-1	AISDRGIYGYT
.	TRBV15	ATSQTTMSTEAF
TRBD1	TRBV4-3	ASSPHLDSTGFVYEQY
.	TRBV12-3/TRBV12-4	ASRVGPGDEQY
.	TRBV9	ASSPRQTLPGTEAF
.	TRBV4-1	ASSQDGGRTDQPQH
TRBD2	TRBV20-1	SALPTGGQETQY
TRBD1	TRBV20-1	SARRTGTPYEQY
.	TRBV20-1	SARYDYYEQY
TRBD1	TRBV10-3	AIGTGDSIGTEAF
.	TRBV7-2	ASSSLPGPGTSYEQY
.	TRBV11-2	ASSPRQASSYEQY
TRBD1	TRBV7-2	ASSMGQGFQTQY
.	TRBV7-2	ASSLGQGPPQETQY
TRBD2	TRBV6-5	ASSPRGTSPYEQY
.	TRBV28	ASSHEPGPPYEQY
.	TRBV10-3	AISPRLRVLSSPLH
.	TRBV12-3/TRBV12-4	ASSRGRWDTQY
.	TRBV15	ATSRAPGAQETQY
TRBD1	TRBV12-3/TRBV12-4	ASSLTGGGGEQY
TRBD1	TRBV5-5	ASRTPAGGGYGYT
TRBD1	TRBV7-2	ASSFLPACGTGVILRELF
.	TRBV7-8	ASSLPQGRETSSYNSPLH
TRBD1	TRBV4-3	ASSPTGFDEKLF
.	TRBV29-1	SVEEALRERYEQY
TRBD1	TRBV10-2	ASMWDSLLNYGYT
TRBD1	TRBV29-1	SVGTGNVFSYEQY
.	TRBV29-1	SVSAGEQY
.	TRBV9	ASSVNEQY
TRBD2	TRBV20-1	RDSLGGWREQY
.	TRBV29-1	SVRSSNTGELF
.	TRBV4-1	ASSHQGGFYEQY
TRBD1	TRBV10-3	AISAAGTGTGELF
.	TRBV28	ASSSPTVGNTIY